A selection of T cell receptor beta chains follows, all from one sample in a study of lymphopenia after photon versus proton radiotherapy. Repertoires were generated with immunoSEQ multiplex PCR, while TCRdb's copy carries only in-frame clones and drops some. This table holds about 16,000 clones, roughly nine tenths found once. The source was peripheral blood, collected from a patient treated with proton-based radiotherapy. These TCRs come from an older woman with cholangiocarcinoma. Some clones in this sample may be carry-over from other donors' samples. Each CDR3 is given with its conserved first and last residue. The D gene is left open where the match is weak. Clone size appears in some rows only: once, few, many, or a class for an expanded clone.

clone size: -; D gene: -; V gene: TRBV7-3; J gene: TRBJ2-1; CDR3 protein: CASSAPRGVNNEQFF; CDR3 DNA: TGTGCCAGCAGCGCCCCCAGGGGGGTCAACAATGAGCAGTTCTTC
clone size: once; D gene: -; V gene: TRBV2; J gene: TRBJ2-3; CDR3 protein: CASSFGDTQYF; CDR3 DNA: TGTGCCAGCAGTTTTGGAGATACGCAGTATTTT
clone size: -; D gene: -; V gene: TRBV5-1; J gene: TRBJ1-3; CDR3 protein: CASSLVDRSSGNTIYF; CDR3 DNA: TGCGCCAGCAGCTTGGTCGACAGGTCCTCTGGAAACACCATATATTTT
clone size: -; D gene: -; V gene: TRBV7-6; J gene: TRBJ1-1; CDR3 protein: CASSFFIWANTEAFF; CDR3 DNA: TGTGCCAGCAGCTTTTTTATTTGGGCAAACACTGAAGCTTTCTTT
clone size: -; D gene: -; V gene: TRBV9; J gene: TRBJ2-1; CDR3 protein: CASSVLHHNEQFF; CDR3 DNA: TGTGCCAGCAGCGTCCTACATCACAATGAGCAGTTCTTC
clone size: -; D gene: TRBD2; V gene: TRBV9; J gene: TRBJ2-7; CDR3 protein: CASSLAGGPHEQYF; CDR3 DNA: TGTGCCAGCAGCCTAGCGGGAGGGCCCCACGAGCAGTACTTC
clone size: -; D gene: -; V gene: TRBV19; J gene: TRBJ1-3; CDR3 protein: CASSIWGGAGNTIYF; CDR3 DNA: TGTGCCAGTAGTATCTGGGGGGGCGCCGGAAACACCATATATTTT
clone size: few; D gene: -; V gene: TRBV25-1; J gene: TRBJ1-5; CDR3 protein: CASRDRSYGQPQHF; CDR3 DNA: TGTGCCAGCAGGGACAGATCTTACGGTCAGCCCCAGCATTTT
clone size: -; D gene: -; V gene: TRBV5-1; J gene: TRBJ1-5; CDR3 protein: CASSVIGEQPQHF; CDR3 DNA: TGTGCCAGCAGCGTGATTGGAGAACAGCCCCAGCATTTT
clone size: -; D gene: -; V gene: TRBV2; J gene: TRBJ2-2; CDR3 protein: CASSRDGQKELFF; CDR3 DNA: TGTGCCAGCTCCAGGGACGGGCAGAAGGAGCTGTTTTTT
clone size: -; D gene: -; V gene: TRBV6-5; J gene: TRBJ2-6; CDR3 protein: CASSYSGTSGANVLTF; CDR3 DNA: TGTGCCAGCAGTTACTCCGGGACATCCGGGGCCAACGTCCTGACTTTC
clone size: -; D gene: -; V gene: TRBV30; J gene: TRBJ1-2; CDR3 protein: CAWSVETYGYTF; CDR3 DNA: TGTGCCTGGAGTGTTGAGACTTATGGCTACACCTTC
clone size: once; D gene: -; V gene: TRBV5-1; J gene: TRBJ2-1; CDR3 protein: CASSLGAVSYNEQFF; CDR3 DNA: TGCGCCAGCAGCCTGGGGGCGGTCTCCTACAATGAGCAGTTCTTC
clone size: -; D gene: -; V gene: TRBV6-1; J gene: TRBJ1-4; CDR3 protein: CASRLIMGEKLFF; CDR3 DNA: TGTGCCAGCAGGTTAATCATGGGGGAAAAACTGTTTTTT
clone size: -; D gene: -; V gene: TRBV13; J gene: TRBJ1-2; CDR3 protein: CASTKNSGPGRYGYTF; CDR3 DNA: TGTGCCAGCACCAAAAACTCCGGGCCAGGGAGGTATGGCTACACCTTC
clone size: -; D gene: TRBD2; V gene: TRBV4-1; J gene: TRBJ2-5; CDR3 protein: CASSQEAGTGRGVQETQYF; CDR3 DNA: TGCGCCAGCAGCCAAGAAGCCGGCACAGGGCGGGGGGTCCAAGAGACCCAGTACTTC
clone size: -; D gene: -; V gene: TRBV30; J gene: TRBJ1-4; CDR3 protein: CAWSFLQGATNEKLFF; CDR3 DNA: TGTGCCTGGAGTTTTTTGCAGGGAGCAACTAATGAAAAACTGTTTTTT
clone size: -; D gene: -; V gene: TRBV11-2; J gene: TRBJ2-2; CDR3 protein: CASSSLAGTGELFF; CDR3 DNA: TGTGCCAGCAGCTCCTTGGCGGGCACCGGGGAGCTGTTTTTT
clone size: -; D gene: -; V gene: TRBV7-6; J gene: TRBJ2-3; CDR3 protein: CASSLAGRTDTQYF; CDR3 DNA: TGTGCCAGCAGCTTAGCGGGACGCACAGATACGCAGTATTTT
clone size: -; D gene: -; V gene: TRBV7-5; J gene: TRBJ1-2; CDR3 protein: CARSFSPGQGWNGYTF; CDR3 DNA: TGTGCCAGAAGCTTCTCTCCGGGACAGGGATGGAATGGCTACACCTTC
clone size: -; D gene: -; V gene: TRBV2; J gene: TRBJ2-1; CDR3 protein: CASSVDINEQFF; CDR3 DNA: TGTGCCAGCAGCGTGGACATCAATGAGCAGTTCTTC
clone size: -; D gene: TRBD2; V gene: TRBV27; J gene: TRBJ2-3; CDR3 protein: CASGGLAGDTDTQYF; CDR3 DNA: TGTGCCAGCGGGGGACTAGCGGGAGACACAGATACGCAGTATTTT
clone size: -; D gene: TRBD1; V gene: TRBV4-3; J gene: TRBJ2-7; CDR3 protein: CASSQNPTGPSYEQYF; CDR3 DNA: TGCGCCAGCAGCCAGAACCCGACAGGGCCCTCCTACGAGCAGTACTTC
clone size: -; D gene: -; V gene: TRBV20-1; J gene: TRBJ1-4; CDR3 protein: CSGYREEKLFF; CDR3 DNA: TGCAGTGGCTACAGGGAAGAAAAACTGTTTTTT
clone size: -; D gene: -; V gene: TRBV30; J gene: TRBJ2-7; CDR3 protein: CAWGRTAENYEQYF; CDR3 DNA: TGTGCCTGGGGTAGGACGGCCGAGAACTACGAGCAGTACTTC
clone size: -; D gene: -; V gene: TRBV29-1; J gene: TRBJ1-1; CDR3 protein: CSVARQSEAFF; CDR3 DNA: TGCAGCGTTGCACGACAGTCTGAAGCTTTCTTT
clone size: -; D gene: -; V gene: TRBV5-8; J gene: TRBJ2-1; CDR3 protein: CASSLGASSYNEQFF; CDR3 DNA: TGTGCCAGCAGCTTGGGTGCAAGCTCCTACAATGAGCAGTTCTTC
clone size: once; D gene: -; V gene: TRBV6-5; J gene: TRBJ1-2; CDR3 protein: CASSYSSQPANYGYTF; CDR3 DNA: TGTGCCAGCAGTTACTCGAGTCAGCCGGCTAACTATGGCTACACCTTC
clone size: -; D gene: TRBD2; V gene: TRBV7-8; J gene: TRBJ2-7; CDR3 protein: CASSHIAGGTYEQYF; CDR3 DNA: TGTGCCAGCAGCCACATTGCGGGAGGCACCTACGAGCAGTACTTC
clone size: -; D gene: TRBD2; V gene: TRBV7-2; J gene: TRBJ2-5; CDR3 protein: CASSPRALAGGETQYF; CDR3 DNA: TGTGCCAGCAGCCCTCGGGCCTTAGCGGGGGGAGAGACCCAGTACTTC
clone size: once; D gene: -; V gene: TRBV19; J gene: TRBJ1-5; CDR3 protein: CASSIVGRENQPQHF; CDR3 DNA: TGTGCCAGTAGTATAGTGGGCAGGGAAAATCAGCCCCAGCATTTT
clone size: once; D gene: -; V gene: TRBV6-6; J gene: TRBJ1-1; CDR3 protein: CATQTRETNTEAFF; CDR3 DNA: TGTGCCACCCAGACCAGGGAGACCAACACTGAAGCTTTCTTT
clone size: few; D gene: -; V gene: TRBV10-3; J gene: TRBJ2-5; CDR3 protein: CAISTRETQYF; CDR3 DNA: TGTGCCATCAGTACCCGGGAGACCCAGTACTTC
clone size: -; D gene: TRBD2; V gene: TRBV6-4; J gene: TRBJ2-3; CDR3 protein: CASSDSIAGGRDTQYF; CDR3 DNA: TGTGCCAGCAGTGACTCGATCGCGGGGGGAAGAGATACGCAGTATTTT
clone size: -; D gene: TRBD1; V gene: TRBV28; J gene: TRBJ1-3; CDR3 protein: CASSSGTGLNTIYF; CDR3 DNA: TGTGCCAGCAGTTCGGGGACAGGCTTAAACACCATATATTTT
clone size: -; D gene: -; V gene: TRBV19; J gene: TRBJ1-6; CDR3 protein: CASSSDRSSYNSPLHF; CDR3 DNA: TGTGCCAGTAGTTCAGACAGGAGCTCCTATAATTCACCCCTCCACTTT
clone size: -; D gene: -; V gene: TRBV7-3; J gene: TRBJ2-7; CDR3 protein: CASSSRGGVSYEQYF; CDR3 DNA: TGTGCCAGCAGCTCCAGGGGCGGGGTCTCCTACGAGCAGTACTTC
clone size: -; D gene: -; V gene: TRBV9; J gene: TRBJ2-7; CDR3 protein: CASSVGVGAGAEQYF; CDR3 DNA: TGTGCCAGCAGCGTAGGGGTGGGGGCAGGGGCCGAGCAGTACTTC
clone size: -; D gene: -; V gene: TRBV2; J gene: TRBJ2-1; CDR3 protein: CASKWPDNEQFF; CDR3 DNA: TGTGCCAGCAAATGGCCCGACAATGAGCAGTTCTTC
clone size: -; D gene: -; V gene: TRBV19; J gene: TRBJ1-1; CDR3 protein: CASSSIGTTNTEAFF; CDR3 DNA: TGTGCCAGTAGTTCTATCGGGACGACGAACACTGAAGCTTTCTTT
clone size: -; D gene: TRBD1; V gene: TRBV5-1; J gene: TRBJ2-2; CDR3 protein: CASSYRQGNTGELFF; CDR3 DNA: TGCGCCAGCAGCTATCGACAGGGGAACACCGGGGAGCTGTTTTTT
clone size: few; D gene: -; V gene: TRBV4-1; J gene: TRBJ1-5; CDR3 protein: CASSQVLGGYQPQHF; CDR3 DNA: TGCGCCAGCAGCCAGGTTCTCGGGGGTTATCAGCCCCAGCATTTT
clone size: -; D gene: -; V gene: TRBV7-9; J gene: TRBJ1-1; CDR3 protein: CASSSGVTAFF; CDR3 DNA: TGTGCCAGCAGCTCCGGGGTGACTGCTTTCTTT
clone size: -; D gene: -; V gene: TRBV11-3; J gene: TRBJ2-5; CDR3 protein: CASSLTAEETQYF; CDR3 DNA: TGTGCCAGCAGCTTGACAGCAGAAGAGACCCAGTACTTC
clone size: -; D gene: -; V gene: TRBV30; J gene: TRBJ2-5; CDR3 protein: CAWSLGSEETQYF; CDR3 DNA: TGTGCCTGGAGTTTGGGAAGTGAAGAGACCCAGTACTTC
clone size: -; D gene: -; V gene: TRBV27; J gene: TRBJ1-3; CDR3 protein: CASALSSGNTIYF; CDR3 DNA: TGTGCCAGCGCTCTGAGCTCTGGAAACACCATATATTTT
clone size: -; D gene: -; V gene: TRBV2; J gene: TRBJ1-1; CDR3 protein: CASSRDGNTEAFF; CDR3 DNA: TGTGCCAGCAGTCGAGATGGTAACACTGAAGCTTTCTTT
clone size: -; D gene: -; V gene: TRBV7-6; J gene: TRBJ1-3; CDR3 protein: CASSPSSGNTIYF; CDR3 DNA: TGTGCCAGCAGCCCGAGCTCTGGAAACACCATATATTTT
clone size: once; D gene: TRBD2; V gene: TRBV27; J gene: TRBJ2-5; CDR3 protein: CASSSAFWTSGSGETQYF; CDR3 DNA: TGTGCCAGCAGTTCCGCTTTCTGGACTAGCGGGAGCGGAGAGACCCAGTACTTC
clone size: -; D gene: TRBD2; V gene: TRBV7-8; J gene: TRBJ2-7; CDR3 protein: CASSQGLAGYYEQYF; CDR3 DNA: TGTGCCAGCAGCCAAGGACTAGCGGGGTACTACGAGCAGTACTTC
clone size: -; D gene: -; V gene: TRBV19; J gene: TRBJ2-7; CDR3 protein: CASKLGSGEQYF; CDR3 DNA: TGTGCCAGTAAGTTGGGTTCAGGCGAGCAGTACTTC
clone size: -; D gene: -; V gene: TRBV7-9; J gene: TRBJ1-3; CDR3 protein: CASSLDARSGNTIYF; CDR3 DNA: TGTGCCAGCAGCTTGGACGCCCGCTCTGGAAACACCATATATTTT
clone size: -; D gene: -; V gene: TRBV7-8; J gene: TRBJ2-1; CDR3 protein: CASSLGGTAPNQFF; CDR3 DNA: TGTGCCAGCAGCTTAGGGGGCACCGCGCCCAATCAGTTCTTC
clone size: -; D gene: -; V gene: TRBV29-1; J gene: TRBJ1-2; CDR3 protein: CSALLRNSPNRNYGYTF; CDR3 DNA: TGCAGCGCTTTATTGCGAAACAGCCCCAACCGTAACTATGGCTACACCTTC